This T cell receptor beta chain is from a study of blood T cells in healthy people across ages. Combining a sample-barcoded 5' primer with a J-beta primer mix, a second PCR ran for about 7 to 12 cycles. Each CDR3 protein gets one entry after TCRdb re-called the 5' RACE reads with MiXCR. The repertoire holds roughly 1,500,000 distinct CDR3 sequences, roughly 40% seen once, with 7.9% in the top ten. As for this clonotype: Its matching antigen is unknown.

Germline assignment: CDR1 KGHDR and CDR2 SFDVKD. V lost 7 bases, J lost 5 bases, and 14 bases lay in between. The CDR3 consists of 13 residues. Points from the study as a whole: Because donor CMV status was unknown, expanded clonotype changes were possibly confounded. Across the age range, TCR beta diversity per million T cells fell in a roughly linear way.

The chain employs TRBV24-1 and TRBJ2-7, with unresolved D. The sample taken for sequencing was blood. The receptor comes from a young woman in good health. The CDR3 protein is CATRHRHNHEQYF. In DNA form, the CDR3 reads TGTGCCACCAGACATCGGCACAACCACGAGCAGTACTTC.